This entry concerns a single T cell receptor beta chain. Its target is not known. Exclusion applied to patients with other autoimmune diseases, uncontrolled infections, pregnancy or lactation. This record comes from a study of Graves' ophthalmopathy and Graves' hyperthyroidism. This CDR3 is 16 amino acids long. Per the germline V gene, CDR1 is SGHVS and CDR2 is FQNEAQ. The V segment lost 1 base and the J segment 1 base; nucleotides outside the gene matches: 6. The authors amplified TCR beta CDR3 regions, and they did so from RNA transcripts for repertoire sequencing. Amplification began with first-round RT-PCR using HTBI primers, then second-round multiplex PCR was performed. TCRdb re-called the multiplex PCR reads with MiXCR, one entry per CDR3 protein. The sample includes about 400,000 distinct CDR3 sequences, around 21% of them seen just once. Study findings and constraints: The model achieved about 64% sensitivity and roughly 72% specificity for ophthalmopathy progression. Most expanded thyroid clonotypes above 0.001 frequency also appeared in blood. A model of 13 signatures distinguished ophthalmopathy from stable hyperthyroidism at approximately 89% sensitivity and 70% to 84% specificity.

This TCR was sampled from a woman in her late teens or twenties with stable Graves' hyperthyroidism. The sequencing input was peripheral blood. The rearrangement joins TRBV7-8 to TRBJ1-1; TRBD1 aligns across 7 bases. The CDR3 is CASSLVYYRGNTEAFF. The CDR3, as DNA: TGTGCCAGCAGCTTAGTATACTACAGGGGGAACACTGAAGCTTTCTTT.